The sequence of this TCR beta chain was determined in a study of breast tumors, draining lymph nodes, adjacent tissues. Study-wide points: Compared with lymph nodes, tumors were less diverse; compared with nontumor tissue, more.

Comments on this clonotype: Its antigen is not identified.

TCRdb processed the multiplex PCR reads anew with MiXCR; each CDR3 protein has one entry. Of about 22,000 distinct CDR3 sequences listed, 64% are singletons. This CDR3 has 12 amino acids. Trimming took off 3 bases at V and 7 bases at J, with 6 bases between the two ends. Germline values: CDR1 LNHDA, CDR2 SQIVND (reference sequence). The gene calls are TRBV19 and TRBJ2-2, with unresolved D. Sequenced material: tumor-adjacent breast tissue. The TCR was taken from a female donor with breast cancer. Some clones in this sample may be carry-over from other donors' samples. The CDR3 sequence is CASSIGVGELFF. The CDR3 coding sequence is TGTGCCAGTAGTATTGGGGTCGGGGAGCTGTTTTTT.